These 31 T cell receptor beta chains came from one sample sequenced in a study of cytomegalovirus exposure and HLA in healthy donors. The PCR was carried out with 60 Vbeta primers and 13 Jbeta primers. The table came from immunoSEQ multiplex PCR; TCRdb's copy has only in-frame clones and leaves some out. The sample lists a few hundred thousand clones, around 77% occurring once. Input material: PBMCs. Every receptor here comes from a woman in her 30s in good health and CMV-seronegative.

This clone was seen just once. The chain is built from TRBV10-3 and TRBJ2-3, with no clear D. This CDR3 has 13 residues. In germline, CDR1 is ENHRY, CDR2 SYGVKD. Trimming removed 2 bases from V and 6 bases from J, with 9 bases in between. CDR3 sequence reads: CAISEPTPDTQYF. CDR3 coding DNA: TGTGCCATCAGTGAGCCTACTCCCGATACGCAGTATTTT.

The rearrangement joins TRBV15 to TRBJ1-2; 10 bases are a match to TRBD1. The ends lost 6 bases at V and 4 bases at J; junction bases unmatched: 2. This CDR3 region has 13 residues. CDR1 is LNHNV, CDR2 YYDKDF, per germline (reference sequence). DNA for the CDR3: TGTGCCACCAGGACAGGGGGCTTCTATGGCTACACCTTC. Amino acid sequence: CATRTGGFYGYTF. Based on the CDR3 plus reference TRBV15 and TRBJ1-2, the full variable domain is DAMVIQNPRYQVTQFGKPVTLSCSQTLNHNVMYWYQQKSSQAPKLLFHYYDKDFNNEADTPDNFQSRRPNTSFCFLDIRSPGLGDTAMYLCATRTGGFYGYTFGSGTRLTVV.

V is TRBV9 and J is TRBJ1-2; TRBD1 might be the D (5 bases). V was shortened by 1 base and J by 7 bases, with 11 bases between the two germline ends. The CDR3 loop spans 13 amino acids. Germline V gene data show CDR1 as SGDLS and CDR2 as YYNGEE. For the CDR3, the DNA is TGTGCCAGCAGCGTATCTCGGACATGTGGCTACACCTTC. This encodes CASSVSRTCGYTF.

This rearrangement joins TRBV5-6 to TRBJ2-7; D perhaps matches TRBD1 (5 bases). Looked up from germline, CDR1 is SGHDT and CDR2 is YYEEEE. This CDR3 is 14 amino acids long. Trimming shortened V by 4 bases and J by 2 bases, and 13 bases separated the two germline ends. The CDR3 DNA sequence: TGTGCCAGCAGCGAGTCAGGGTCCCCCTACGAGCAGTACTTC. Its protein product is CASSESGSPYEQYF. The full variable domain, its missing parts supplied by reference TRBV5-6 and TRBJ2-7, is DAGVTQSPTHLIKTRGQQVTLRCSPKSGHDTVSWYQQALGQGPQFIFQYYEEEERQRGNFPDRFSGHQFPNYSSELNVNALLLGDSALYLCASSESGSPYEQYFGPGTRLTVT.

This clone was counted a few times. The chain joins TRBV9 to TRBJ2-1; the D is unclear. Looked up from germline, CDR1 is SGDLS and CDR2 is YYNGEE. Trimming cost V 0 bases and J 4 bases, with 11 bases left between them. The CDR3 is made up of 15 amino acids. The DNA of the CDR3 is TGTGCCAGCAGCGTAGGAGGTACCCGGTACAATGAGCAGTTCTTC. Residues: CASSVGGTRYNEQFF.

This clone occurred a few times. The chain carries TRBV13 and TRBJ1-2; 7 bases match TRBD1. Germline V gene sequence: CDR1 PRHDT, CDR2 FYEKMQ (reference sequence). J gave up 8 bases and V 5 bases, and 11 bases lay outside the gene matches. CDR3 size: 14 residues. CDR3 sequence reads: CASSPRKGGKGYTF. As DNA, the CDR3 is TGTGCCAGCAGCCCCCGGAAAGGGGGCAAAGGCTACACCTTC.

This clone turned up a few times. This chain uses TRBV18 with TRBJ2-5; 13 bases map to TRBD2. V trimming: 4 bases; J trimming: 0 bases; junction bases outside the gene matches: 5. The germline V gene has CDR1 KGHSH and CDR2 LQKENI. CDR3 length: 17 residues. For the CDR3, the DNA is TGTGCCAGCTCACGCTTCGGGACTAGCGGGAACCAAGAGACCCAGTACTTC. It is translated as CASSRFGTSGNQETQYF. Drawing the rest from reference TRBV18 and TRBJ2-5, the complete variable domain is NAGVMQNPRHLVRRRGQEARLRCSPMKGHSHVYWYRQLPEEGLKFMVYLQKENIIDESGMPKERFSAEFPKEGPSILRIQQVVRGDSAAYFCASSRFGTSGNQETQYFGPGTRLLVL.

The gene calls are TRBV5-4 and TRBJ1-1, with TRBD1 matching 12 bases. The trim removed 3 bases at V and 4 bases at J, leaving 7 bases unmatched. Germline V gives CDR1 SGHNT, CDR2 YYREEE (reference sequence). The CDR3 has 16 amino acids. The CDR3 here is CASSYGTGGRGTEAFF. The CDR3 DNA follows: TGTGCCAGCAGCTACGGGACAGGGGGCCGGGGCACTGAAGCTTTCTTT.

The chain is built from TRBV10-1 and TRBJ2-7, with TRBD1 as a possible D gene (5 bases). Trimming cost V 4 bases and J 3 bases, with 13 bases left between them. The germline V gene has CDR1 WNHNN and CDR2 SYGVQD (reference sequence). The CDR3 is made up of 14 amino acids. CDR3 DNA sequence: TGCGCCAGCAGTGTAGGGGTGCGCAACTACGAGCAGTACTTC. Translated: CASSVGVRNYEQYF.

The chain combines TRBV5-6 with TRBJ2-1; 8 positions agree with TRBD1. This CDR3 spans 16 amino acids. J gave up 0 bases and V 3 bases, and 5 bases lay outside the gene matches. In germline, CDR1 is SGHDT, CDR2 YYEEEE. CDR3 region: CASSWDRRSSYNEQFF. CDR3 sequence (DNA): TGTGCCAGCAGCTGGGACAGGAGGAGCTCCTACAATGAGCAGTTCTTC.

This clone was recorded once. This chain joins TRBV6-1 and TRBJ2-3; the D is unclear. Germline values: CDR1 MNHNS, CDR2 SASEGT. The CDR3 runs 12 residues. Trimming removed 6 bases at V and 5 bases at J, with 9 bases between. DNA of the CDR3: TGTGCCAGCAGGGTGACGGGAGATACGCAGTATTTT. This translates into CASRVTGDTQYF.

Only a few counts were recorded for this clone. The V and J genes are TRBV10-3 and TRBJ1-1; 11 nucleotides align to TRBD1. CDR1 is ENHRY and CDR2 is SYGVKD in the germline V gene. The CDR3 sequence is 13 residues long. V dropped 10 bases and J dropped 3; count of bases not matched to a gene: 4. The CDR3 spells CATGTGGDTEAFF. CDR3 nucleotide sequence: TGTGCCACCGGGACAGGGGGGGACACTGAAGCTTTCTTT.

This clone was observed a few times. The gene calls are TRBV5-4 and TRBJ1-2; D gene unclear. V gave up 2 bases and J gave up 2 bases, with 10 bases separating them. Germline loops: CDR1 SGHNT, CDR2 YYREEE (reference sequence). CDR3 length equals 14 residues. Here the CDR3 reads CASSFAGRNYGYTF. The CDR3 DNA reads as TGTGCCAGCAGCTTTGCGGGAAGGAACTATGGCTACACCTTC.

The chain is built from TRBV7-9 and TRBJ1-1; tentatively, D is TRBD1 (6 bases). The V gene lost 5 bases and the J gene lost 0 bases, with 16 bases spanning the gap. Germline CDR1 is SEHNR and CDR2 is FQNEAQ (reference sequence). The CDR3 is 16 residues long. The DNA of the CDR3 is TGTGCCAGCAGCCCCCTATTAAGGGACATGAACACTGAAGCTTTCTTT. Its protein product is CASSPLLRDMNTEAFF. Combining the CDR3 with reference TRBV7-9 and TRBJ1-1 gives the whole variable domain DTGVSQNPRHKITKRGQNVTFRCDPISEHNRLYWYRQTLGQGPEFLTYFQNEAQLEKSRLLSDRFSAERPKGSFSTLEIQRTEQGDSAMYLCASSPLLRDMNTEAFFGQGTRLTVV.

This clone was picked up one time. The V call is TRBV27, the J call TRBJ1-4; weak D call: TRBD1 (5 bases). Trimming removed 1 base from V and 10 bases from J, with 13 bases in between. Germline V gene data show CDR1 as MNHEY and CDR2 as SMNVEV (reference sequence). CDR3 size: 14 residues. For the CDR3, the DNA is TGTGCCAGCAGTTTATGGGGGTCGGAGGGAAAACTGTTTTTT. Translated, it gives CASSLWGSEGKLFF.

Only one count was recorded for this clone. J is TRBJ1-6 and V is TRBV2; 10 positions match TRBD1. Germline values: CDR1 SNHLY, CDR2 FYNNEI. The V gene end was trimmed by 8 bases and the J gene end by 8 bases; junction bases not matched to a gene: 9. The CDR3 loop spans 15 amino acids. CDR3 DNA: TGTGCCAGCGAAAGGGACAGGGGTTTTGATTCACCCCTCCACTTT. Amino acid sequence: CASERDRGFDSPLHF.

This sequence joins TRBV2 and TRBJ2-7; no clear D gene. CDR1 SNHLY and CDR2 FYNNEI come from the germline V gene. CDR3 length equals 13 residues. The V end was cut by 7 bases, the J end by 0 bases, with 10 bases between. The CDR3 region is CASIKQNSYEQYF. The DNA of the CDR3 is TGTGCCAGCATTAAACAAAACTCCTACGAGCAGTACTTC.

The chain has TRBV7-2 and TRBJ2-7; 11 bases fit TRBD1. The V segment lost 5 bases and the J segment 4 bases; nucleotides outside the gene matches: 4. This CDR3 is 14 amino acids long. The V gene's germline CDR1 is SGHTA and CDR2 FQGNSA. The CDR3 DNA reads as TGTGCCAGCAGCCAGGACAGGGGGCCGTACGAGCAGTACTTC. This gives the protein CASSQDRGPYEQYF. Based on the CDR3 plus reference TRBV7-2 and TRBJ2-7, the full variable domain is GAGVSQSPSNKVTEKGKDVELRCDPISGHTALYWYRQSLGQGLEFLIYFQGNSAPDKSGLPSDRFSAERTGGSVSTLTIQRTQQEDSAVYLCASSQDRGPYEQYFGPGTRLTVT.

V usage is TRBV5-1 and J usage is TRBJ1-1, with TRBD1 as a possible D gene (6 bases). Trimming removed 2 bases at V and 1 base at J, with 24 bases between. The CDR3 has 19 residues. Germline CDR1 and CDR2: SGHRS and YFSETQ. This chain's CDR3 is CASSFHGAGVHRGNTEAFF. The CDR3 nucleotides read TGCGCCAGCAGCTTTCATGGAGCAGGGGTTCATCGGGGGAACACTGAAGCTTTCTTT.

The chain recombines TRBV10-2 with TRBJ2-1; D unresolved. The CDR3 is made up of 11 amino acids. The V gene's germline CDR1 is WSHSY and CDR2 SAAADI. V lost 2 bases and J lost 8, with 4 bases in between. CDR3 in DNA: TGCGCCAGCAGTGAGGTATATGAGCAGTTCTTC. It yields the protein CASSEVYEQFF.

The gene calls are TRBV5-6 and TRBJ1-1; possible D gene TRBD1, 6 bases. CDR1 SGHDT and CDR2 YYEEEE come from the germline V gene. CDR3 size: 16 residues. V was shortened by 3 bases and J by 0 bases, with 15 bases between the two germline ends. The CDR3 sequence is CASSSNTGLLNTEAFF. In DNA form, the CDR3 reads TGTGCCAGCAGCTCAAATACAGGGTTACTGAACACTGAAGCTTTCTTT.

This chain links TRBV5-1 with TRBJ2-7, with 9 bases fitting TRBD2. Germline values: CDR1 SGHRS, CDR2 YFSETQ. The CDR3 runs to 14 residues. Trimming at V came to 2 bases and at J to 0 bases, leaving 0 bases not matched to a gene. CDR3 in DNA: TGCGCCAGCAGCTTTAGCGGGAGCTCCTACGAGCAGTACTTC. This gives the protein CASSFSGSSYEQYF.

V gene TRBV6-5 combines with J gene TRBJ1-6; TRBD1 agrees at 8 bases. Germline values: CDR1 MNHEY, CDR2 SVGAGI. The junction had 7 bases not matched to a gene; V was cut back by 5 bases and J by 10 bases. The CDR3 is 14 amino acids. CDR3 loop: CASSPDRGNSPLHF. As DNA, the CDR3 is TGTGCCAGCAGTCCTGACAGGGGCAACTCACCCCTCCACTTT.

This rearrangement joins TRBV27 to TRBJ2-7, with 11 bases lining up with TRBD1. CDR3 length: 15 amino acids. In germline, CDR1 is MNHEY, CDR2 SMNVEV (reference sequence). V gave up 4 bases and J gave up 3 bases; unmatched junction bases: 5. The CDR3 nucleotides read TGTGCCAGCAGTTACGGACAGGGGGCGTACTACGAGCAGTACTTC. Protein product: CASSYGQGAYYEQYF.

J is TRBJ2-1 and V is TRBV4-1; D call uncertain. This CDR3 region has 15 residues. The germline CDR1 and CDR2 sequences are MGHRA and YSYEKL. Trimming cost V 0 bases and J 6 bases, with 12 bases left between them. The CDR3 loop reads CASSQEWIAVNEQFF. The CDR3 nucleotides are TGCGCCAGCAGCCAAGAGTGGATAGCTGTCAATGAGCAGTTCTTC.

The V call is TRBV27, the J call TRBJ1-4, with D uncertain. CDR3 length equals 13 residues. The germline gives CDR1 MNHEY, CDR2 SMNVEV (reference sequence). V was trimmed by 5 bases and J by 7 bases, leaving 11 bases between them. The CDR3 loop reads CASSRPGIEKLFF. CDR3 nucleotide sequence: TGTGCCAGCAGTCGACCGGGGATTGAAAAACTGTTTTTT.

The gene calls are TRBV28 and TRBJ1-2, with D possibly being TRBD1 (6 bases). CDR1 and CDR2 (germline): MDHEN, SYDVKM. V lost 4 bases and J 9 bases, leaving 12 bases between the germline ends. This CDR3 region has 12 residues. The CDR3 region is CASSYHRDRYTF. The CDR3 bases are TGTGCCAGCAGTTATCACAGGGATCGCTACACCTTC.

This chain links TRBV5-1 with TRBJ2-7; 13 nucleotides agree with TRBD2. V lost 5 bases, J lost 0 bases, and 5 bases stayed unmatched. The CDR3 has 16 residues. Germline lookup yields CDR1 SGHRS and CDR2 YFSETQ. The CDR3 sequence is CASRLAGGTNSYEQYF. CDR3 nucleotides: TGCGCCAGCAGACTAGCGGGGGGGACAAACTCCTACGAGCAGTACTTC.

V gene TRBV30 combines with J gene TRBJ2-2; D is uncertain. This CDR3 spans 13 amino acids. V lost 3 bases to trimming and J lost 7 bases, with 12 bases between them. CDR1 and CDR2 from the germline V gene are GTSNPN and SVGIG (reference sequence). CDR3 residues: CAWSLRIGGELFF. In nucleotides, the CDR3 is TGTGCCTGGAGCCTCCGTATCGGCGGGGAGCTGTTTTTT.

The chain is built from TRBV30 and TRBJ1-5, with D possibly matching TRBD1 (5 bases). V shed 0 bases and J shed 6 bases, with 12 bases lying between them. CDR3 length: 14 amino acids. CDR1 is GTSNPN, CDR2 SVGIG, per germline (reference sequence). The CDR3 loop is CAWSVNQGCQPQHF. DNA for the CDR3: TGTGCCTGGAGTGTAAATCAGGGATGTCAGCCCCAGCATTTT. The variable domain in full, with the rest retrieved from reference TRBV30 and TRBJ1-5, is SQTIHQWPATLVQPVGSPLSLECTVEGTSNPNLYWYRQAAGRGLQLLFYSVGIGQISSEVPQNLSASRPQDRQFILSSKKLLLSDSGFYLCAWSVNQGCQPQHFGDGTRLSIL.

The V gene is TRBV7-2, the J gene TRBJ2-7; 7 bases agree with TRBD2. V gave up 2 bases and J gave up 2 bases; unmatched junction bases: 15. Per germline, CDR1 SGHTA and CDR2 FQGNSA. This CDR3 contains 18 residues. The CDR3 protein is CASSLNFVAGTKTYEQYF. The CDR3 coding sequence is TGTGCCAGCAGCTTAAATTTCGTCGCCGGGACTAAAACCTACGAGCAGTACTTC. Full variable domain (rest looked up from reference TRBV7-2 and TRBJ2-7): GAGVSQSPSNKVTEKGKDVELRCDPISGHTALYWYRQSLGQGLEFLIYFQGNSAPDKSGLPSDRFSAERTGGSVSTLTIQRTQQEDSAVYLCASSLNFVAGTKTYEQYFGPGTRLTVT.